Shown below are 20 T cell receptor beta chains from a single sample sequenced in a study of T cells in Graves' hyperthyroidism and ophthalmopathy. Amplification targeted TCR beta CDR3 regions from RNA transcripts. Initially, a first-round RT-PCR of the TCR CDR3 employed the HTBI primer set. From the multiplex PCR reads, TCRdb called clonotypes with MiXCR, one entry per CDR3 protein. The data contain just under 750,000 distinct CDR3 sequences, roughly 32% of them singletons. The sequenced sample consisted of blood. These receptors were taken from a woman between 40 and 50 years old with Graves' hyperthyroidism.

This clonotype has a count of ten or more. CDR3 amino acids: CASSPPRTGDQPQHF. Written as DNA, the CDR3 is TGTGCCAGCAGTCCCCCCCGGACAGGAGATCAGCCCCAGCATTTT. The chain employs TRBV6-5 and TRBJ1-5, with 7 bases identical to TRBD1. The CDR3 is 15 amino acids. The ends lost 5 bases at V and 5 bases at J; junction bases unmatched: 9. Germline-derived CDR1 and CDR2 are MNHEY and SVGAGI.

V usage is TRBV6-5 and J usage is TRBJ1-1; D might be TRBD1 (6 bases). The CDR3 is 13 amino acids. Per the germline V gene, CDR1 is MNHEY and CDR2 is SVGAGI. Trimming cost V 6 bases and J 4 bases, with 12 bases left between them. CDR3 sequence (DNA): TGTGCCAGCAGCACAGGGTTCCTCACTGAAGCTTTCTTT. Translating gives CASSTGFLTEAFF.

The chain has TRBV4-3 and TRBJ1-5; D is ambiguous. The CDR3 totals 15 residues. CDR1 is LGHNA, CDR2 YSLEER, per germline. The V end was cut by 0 bases, the J end by 11 bases, with 17 bases between. The CDR3 loop reads CASSQDPGRRAAQHF. DNA for the CDR3: TGCGCCAGCAGCCAAGACCCGGGCAGGAGGGCGGCCCAGCATTTT.

The chain recombines TRBV20-1 with TRBJ2-5; D is perhaps TRBD1 or TRBD2 (6 bases each). The CDR3 has 13 residues. Per the germline V gene, CDR1 is DFQATT and CDR2 is SNEGSKA (reference sequence). V lost 5 bases and J 3 bases, leaving 13 bases between the germline ends. The CDR3 sequence: CSAGRGGKETQYF. CDR3 nucleotide sequence: TGCAGTGCTGGAAGAGGGGGGAAAGAGACCCAGTACTTC.

The J gene is TRBJ2-5, the V gene TRBV7-8, with 13 bases that match TRBD2. The V gene's germline CDR1 is SGHVS and CDR2 FQNEAQ. Trimming at V came to 5 bases and at J to 5 bases, leaving 11 bases not matched to a gene. The length of the CDR3 is 17 residues. CDR3: CASSHPGLAGTMETQYF. DNA for the CDR3: TGTGCCAGCAGCCACCCGGGACTAGCGGGAACGATGGAGACCCAGTACTTC.

A few counts support this clonotype. CDR3 sequence: CASSPGLAGGEETQYF. CDR3 sequence (DNA): TGTGCCAGCAGCCCGGGACTAGCGGGAGGGGAAGAGACCCAGTACTTC. The chain has TRBV3-1 and TRBJ2-5; 16 bases match TRBD2. The CDR3 extends over 16 amino acids. Unmatched junction bases numbered 2, after V lost 4 bases and J lost 3 bases. From germline, CDR1 is LGHDT and CDR2 YNNKEL (reference sequence).

This chain connects TRBV4-3 to TRBJ1-1, with 11 bases fitting TRBD1. Germline V gives CDR1 LGHNA, CDR2 YSLEER. The CDR3 runs 16 residues. After removal of 1 base from V and 4 bases from J, the junction contained 5 bases not matched to a gene. The CDR3 nucleotides read TGCGCCAGCAGCCAAGGGACAGGGGGCTACGGCACTGAAGCTTTCTTT. Amino acids: CASSQGTGGYGTEAFF.

This chain links TRBV19 with TRBJ1-5, with 10 nucleotides matching TRBD1. With V trimmed by 9 bases and J by 7 bases, 12 bases remained unmatched. The length of the CDR3 is 15 residues. Germline assignment: CDR1 LNHDA and CDR2 SQIVND (reference sequence). CDR3 region: CASDDRGRIGQPQHF. The CDR3 bases are TGTGCCAGCGACGACAGGGGGCGCATTGGGCAGCCCCAGCATTTT.

This sequence joins TRBV24-1 and TRBJ1-5; no clear D. The germline V gene encodes CDR1 KGHDR and CDR2 SFDVKD. This CDR3 is built from 14 residues. Trimming cost V 10 bases and J 7 bases, with 19 bases left between them. The chain's CDR3 is CATSEGRGEQPQHF. CDR3 coding DNA: TGTGCCACTTCTGAGGGTCGAGGTGAGCAGCCCCAGCATTTT.

This clonotype was observed a handful of times. This CDR3 is CASSQSGRAGYGYTF. The CDR3 nucleotides read TGTGCCAGCAGCCAATCCGGCAGGGCCGGCTATGGCTACACCTTC. The chain recombines TRBV3-1 with TRBJ1-2; D might be TRBD1 (5 bases). Germline-derived CDR1 and CDR2 are LGHDT and YNNKEL (reference sequence). V lost 2 bases and J lost 4, with 14 bases in between. This CDR3 region has 15 residues.

This clonotype was seen ten or more times. The gene calls are TRBV20-1 and TRBJ2-5; D unclear. Trimming took off 4 bases at V and 3 bases at J, with 6 bases between the two ends. Germline loops: CDR1 DFQATT, CDR2 SNEGSKA (reference sequence). The CDR3 sequence is 11 residues long. Here the CDR3 reads CSATEEETQYF. CDR3 DNA: TGCAGTGCTACTGAAGAAGAGACCCAGTACTTC.

This clonotype was seen repeatedly, ten times or more. The rearrangement joins TRBV14 to TRBJ1-2, with a tentative D call TRBD1 (5 bases). This CDR3 has 15 residues. The V end was cut by 3 bases, the J end by 5 bases, with 16 bases between. In germline, CDR1 is SGHDN, CDR2 FVKESK. The CDR3 DNA reads as TGTGCCAGCAGCCAGGACAACCCTTCTATATATGGCTACACCTTC. This sequence encodes CASSQDNPSIYGYTF.

This clonotype was recorded at least ten times. This chain uses TRBV10-3 with TRBJ1-5; D not certain. The CDR3 is made up of 14 amino acids. V shed 0 bases and J shed 4 bases, with 7 bases lying between them. Germline V gene sequence: CDR1 ENHRY, CDR2 SYGVKD. The CDR3 DNA follows: TGTGCCATCAGTGAGTCTTCGGGGAATCAGCCCCAGCATTTT. This codes for CAISESSGNQPQHF.

CDR3 nucleotide sequence: TGCAGCGTTGTGCGGACTAGCGGGGGATATAACAATGAGCAGTTCTTC. Protein sequence: CSVVRTSGGYNNEQFF. The chain combines TRBV29-1 with TRBJ2-5, with 13 nucleotides matching TRBD2. The J call is in doubt because the DNA end fits TRBJ2-1 better. The CDR3 consists of 16 residues. The germline V gene has CDR1 SQVTM and CDR2 ANQGSEA.

To note about this clonotype: Given the absence of the conserved phenylalanine or tryptophan at the CDR3 end, a read error is likely. The rearrangement joins TRBV12-3 or TRBV12-4 to TRBJ1-1; TRBD1 might be the D (5 bases). CDR3 length: 13 amino acids. Trimming shortened V by 5 bases and J by 11 bases, and 18 bases separated the two germline ends. The CDR3: CASSRVPGLEAFL. CDR3 nucleotide sequence: TGTGCCAGCAGTCGAGTCCCAGGGTTGGAGGCTTTCCTT.

The chain uses TRBV2 and TRBJ1-1; D perhaps matches TRBD1 (6 bases). Germline values: CDR1 SNHLY, CDR2 FYNNEI. CDR3 size: 14 residues. Trimming shortened V by 11 bases and J by 5 bases, and 21 bases separated the two germline ends. CDR3 amino acids: CAWSVSQGGTEAFF. In nucleotides, the CDR3 is TGTGCCTGGAGTGTGAGTCAAGGGGGGACTGAAGCTTTCTTT. Complete variable domain (other parts from reference TRBV2 and TRBJ1-1): EPEVTQTPSHQVTQMGQEVILRCVPISNHLYFYWYRQILGQKVEFLVSFYNNEISEKSEIFDDQFSVERPDGSNFTLKIRSTKLEDSAMYFCAWSVSQGGTEAFFGQGTRLTVV.

This clonotype was picked up a small number of times. The genes are TRBV12-3 or TRBV12-4 and TRBJ2-7, with no clear D. This CDR3 contains 14 residues. Trimming removed 6 bases at V and 2 bases at J, with 14 bases between. CDR3 sequence reads: CASSLSVTAYEQYF. The CDR3 nucleotides are TGTGCCAGCAGCCTATCCGTAACAGCCTACGAGCAGTACTTC.

This clonotype was seen at least ten times. V gene TRBV19 combines with J gene TRBJ1-2, with no clear D. The V end lost 7 bases, the J end lost 3 bases, and 12 bases lay between the germline ends. Germline values: CDR1 LNHDA, CDR2 SQIVND (reference sequence). This CDR3 spans 13 amino acids. The CDR3 DNA sequence: TGTGCCAGTACAACCGGGCCAGACTATGGCTACACCTTC. It encodes CASTTGPDYGYTF.

The chain employs TRBV25-1 and TRBJ1-2; D is perhaps TRBD1 (6 bases). Trimming removed 8 bases at V and 4 bases at J, with 20 bases between. The germline CDR1 and CDR2 sequences are MGHDK and SYGVNS. There are 15 residues in the CDR3. The chain's CDR3 is CASSPSSGAVYGYTF. The CDR3 region has the DNA TGTGCCAGCTCACCTTCTTCGGGGGCGGTCTATGGCTACACCTTC.

In this sample, this clonotype turned up many times. The CDR3 bases are TGTGCCAGCAGCTTCATTCTCCTGGGTGGCTACACCTTC. Translation: CASSFILLGGYTF. The rearrangement links TRBV5-4 to TRBJ1-2; no definite D call. This CDR3 is 13 amino acids long. Trimming removed 2 bases at V and 7 bases at J, with 12 bases between. CDR1 and CDR2 from the germline V gene are SGHNT and YYREEE (reference sequence).